This TCR beta chain was identified during a study of cytomegalovirus exposure and HLA in healthy donors. For the study at large: In an earlier analysis, almost 120 million unique TCR beta sequences were found from some 200 million T cells. Study-level results: V segments that were indistinguishable, TRBV6-2 and TRBV6-3 among them, were omitted from analysis.

V was cut by 3 bases and J by 3 bases, with 18 bases left in between. The CDR3 consists of 16 residues. Germline V lookup: CDR1 MNHEY, CDR2 SVGAGI. With 60 Vbeta and 13 Jbeta primers, the PCR was carried out. Under the authors' procedure: It was a later analysis that counted about 80 million unique TCR beta chains, of which approximately 9.9 million were shared. Using immunoSEQ multiplex PCR, the repertoire was profiled, and TCRdb retains in-frame clones only, with some absent. That table furnishes V, J and clone size, whereas the DNA furnished D and trimming. The sample has 80,000 to 100,000 clones; approximately 70% are singletons. Concerning this clone itself: Its specificity is unknown.

This clonotype originated in a man aged 50 to 60 in good health and CMV-seronegative. The V gene is TRBV6-5, the J gene TRBJ2-7; perhaps TRBD2 as D (6 bases). Input material: PBMCs. This CDR3 is CASSYLGGFFFYEQYF. CDR3 coding DNA: TGTGCCAGCAGTTATCTTGGAGGGTTTTTCTTCTACGAGCAGTACTTC.